The 26 T cell receptor beta chains below come from one sample, sequenced in a study of regulatory T cells in long-lasting Graves disease. Arm-PCR of CDR3 regions and iRepertoire HTBI primers were the basis on which TCR beta libraries were built. TCRdb re-analysed the multiplex PCR reads in MiXCR, keeping a single row per CDR3 protein. The table records roughly 530,000 distinct CDR3 sequences, 15% to 20% of them present only once. The sample's time point: newly diagnosed GD, antithyroid drugs for less than 3 months. The TCR library used RNA extracted from PBMCs. The sample was also reused in another study, on T cells in Graves' hyperthyroidism and ophthalmopathy.

The material was peripheral blood mononuclear cells (PBMCs), obtained at new diagnosis, from a patient treated with antithyroid drugs. These receptors originate from a woman aged 35-65 years with Graves disease.

The chain is built from TRBV6-1 and TRBJ1-6; D is possibly TRBD1 (5 bases). The length of the CDR3 is 16 residues. Trimming removed 1 base at V and 7 bases at J, with 14 bases between. Germline lookup yields CDR1 MNHNS and CDR2 SASEGT. The CDR3 DNA reads as TGTGCCAGCAGTGAAGGCATTGGGGGAAGAAATTCACCCCTCCACTTT. Its translation is CASSEGIGGRNSPLHF.

For this clonotype: A much larger clone differs by one base, so this may be a read error. The chain is built from TRBV6-2 or TRBV6-3 and TRBJ2-3; 8 nucleotides agree with TRBD2. V dropped 5 bases and J dropped 2; count of bases not matched to a gene: 3. Germline-derived CDR1 and CDR2 are MNHEY and SVGEGT. The CDR3 is made up of 14 amino acids. The CDR3 is CASSGAGDTDTQYF. As DNA, the CDR3 is TGTGCCAGCAGTGGAGCGGGGGACACAGATACGCAGTATTTT.

The chain links TRBV7-9 to TRBJ1-6, with D possibly being TRBD1 (5 bases). V lost 1 base and J lost 5, with 9 bases in between. The germline CDR1 and CDR2 sequences are SEHNR and FQNEAQ (reference sequence). CDR3 length: 15 amino acids. CDR3 coding DNA: TGTGCCAGCAGCTTAGAAGGGGCAAATAATTCACCCCTCCACTTT. Translated: CASSLEGANNSPLHF.

In its sample, this clonotype was seen a few times. CDR3 protein: CASSPPLRGARNQPQHF. Written as DNA, the CDR3 is TGTGCCAGCTCACCACCTCTTAGGGGAGCTCGCAATCAGCCCCAGCATTTT. The chain uses TRBV18 and TRBJ1-5, with D possibly TRBD1 on 5 matching bases. The length of the CDR3 is 17 residues. Trimming took off 0 bases at V and 2 bases at J, with 14 bases between the two ends. The V gene's germline CDR1 is KGHSH and CDR2 LQKENI.

This clonotype was seen at least ten times. The chain recombines TRBV12-3 or TRBV12-4 with TRBJ1-4, with D possibly matching TRBD1 (5 bases). The CDR3 has 15 amino acids. Trimming took 3 bases from V and 4 from J, leaving 12 bases between them. CDR3: CASSLRGIGNEKLFF. CDR3 nucleotide sequence: TGTGCCAGCAGTTTGCGGGGGATAGGTAATGAAAAACTGTTTTTT.

This clonotype appeared a few times. V usage is TRBV14 and J usage is TRBJ2-7; 8 bases are shared with TRBD1. This CDR3 is built from 16 residues. The germline CDR1 and CDR2 sequences are SGHDN and FVKESK. The junction had 11 bases not matched to a gene; V was cut back by 3 bases and J by 4 bases. The CDR3 here is CASSHTTDRGFYEQYF. Here the CDR3 DNA reads TGTGCCAGCAGCCATACGACTGACAGGGGATTTTACGAGCAGTACTTC.

This clonotype was found a few times. The rearrangement joins TRBV11-2 to TRBJ1-1, with D perhaps matching TRBD1 (6 bases). This CDR3 region has 17 residues. CDR1 SGHAT and CDR2 FQNNGV come from the germline V gene. Trimming removed 2 bases at V and 5 bases at J, with 21 bases between. The DNA for the CDR3 is TGTGCCAGCAGCTTACGCCCCCGGGCAGGGGACGAAACTGAAGCTTTCTTT. Its translation: CASSLRPRAGDETEAFF.

Only a few counts were recorded for this clonotype. CDR3 coding DNA: TGTGCCAGCAGCGTACAGAGGGACTCCAGGGGGCGAGAGACCCAGTACTTC. Protein product: CASSVQRDSRGRETQYF. The V and J genes are TRBV9 and TRBJ2-5, with 8 bases that match TRBD1. V dropped 1 base and J dropped 4; count of bases not matched to a gene: 12. The germline gives CDR1 SGDLS, CDR2 YYNGEE. The CDR3 length is 17 residues.

This clonotype appeared a few times. The rearrangement links TRBV19 to TRBJ2-7; no definite D call. Germline CDR1 and CDR2: LNHDA and SQIVND (reference sequence). This CDR3 contains 13 residues. V lost 8 bases and J lost 0, with 11 bases in between. The CDR3 nucleotides read TGTGCCAGTGCAGAGGCGAGCTCCTACGAGCAGTACTTC. Protein: CASAEASSYEQYF.

V gene TRBV29-1 combines with J gene TRBJ2-7, with D uncertain. Trimming shortened V by 0 bases and J by 2 bases, and 11 bases separated the two germline ends. The CDR3 totals 14 residues. In germline, CDR1 is SQVTM, CDR2 ANQGSEA. The CDR3 DNA sequence: TGCAGCGTTGAAGAGTCGTCAGCAACCTACGAGCAGTACTTC. Translating it yields CSVEESSATYEQYF.

This clonotype was observed many times. The genes are TRBV11-2 and TRBJ2-5, with D perhaps matching TRBD2 (5 bases). The CDR3 totals 12 residues. The germline CDR1 and CDR2 sequences are SGHAT and FQNNGV. V lost 4 bases and J 8 bases, leaving 11 bases between the germline ends. For the CDR3, the DNA is TGTGCCAGCAGCTGGACCGGGGATACCCAGTACTTC. It translates to CASSWTGDTQYF. The complete variable domain, with remaining parts taken from reference TRBV11-2 and TRBJ2-5, reads EAGVAQSPRYKIIEKRQSVAFWCNPISGHATLYWYQQILGQGPKLLIQFQNNGVVDDSQLPKDRFSAERLKGVDSTLKIQPAKLEDSAVYLCASSWTGDTQYFGPGTRLLVL.

The sample holds a few counts of this clonotype. This sequence joins TRBV5-5 and TRBJ1-4; 8 bases fit TRBD1. The V and J ends lost 1 base and 8 bases, in that order; junction bases with no gene match: 16. This CDR3 is built from 18 residues. Germline CDR1 and CDR2: SGHKS and YYEKEE (reference sequence). Here the CDR3 reads CASSLQVPGGQGKEKLFF. The CDR3 nucleotides are TGTGCCAGCAGCTTGCAAGTGCCAGGGGGCCAAGGGAAGGAAAAACTGTTTTTT. Looking up the rest from reference TRBV5-5 and TRBJ1-4 gives the full variable domain: DAGVTQSPTHLIKTRGQQVTLRCSPISGHKSVSWYQQVLGQGPQFIFQYYEKEERGRGNFPDRFSARQFPNYSSELNVNALLLGDSALYLCASSLQVPGGQGKEKLFFGSGTQLSVL.

This clonotype was recorded at least ten times. V usage is TRBV20-1 and J usage is TRBJ2-3; D may be TRBD1 or TRBD2 (7 bases each). Germline CDR1 is DFQATT and CDR2 is SNEGSKA (reference sequence). The CDR3 has 16 residues. The V end lost 6 bases, the J end lost 1 base, and 20 bases lay between the germline ends. Here the CDR3 reads CSARGGGSWGTDTQYF. CDR3 nucleotides: TGCAGTGCCAGGGGGGGCGGATCTTGGGGCACAGATACGCAGTATTTT.

This clonotype was counted at least ten times. The DNA of the CDR3 is TGCAGTGCTCCTTTCTACCTCCAGGTGACTAACTATGGCTACACCTTC. Encoded protein: CSAPFYLQVTNYGYTF. The rearrangement links TRBV20-1 to TRBJ1-2, with unresolved D. The CDR3 length is 16 residues. V was shortened by 5 bases and J by 0 bases, with 19 bases between the two germline ends. Germline CDR1 and CDR2: DFQATT and SNEGSKA (reference sequence).

The chain couples TRBV6-2 or TRBV6-3 to TRBJ2-5, with a tentative D call TRBD2 (6 bases). The CDR3 spans 13 residues. Germline CDR1 and CDR2: MNHEY and SVGEGT. With 6 bases removed from V and 1 base from J, the gap between germline ends came to 9 bases. The CDR3 reads CASRPTSQETQYF. The CDR3, as DNA: TGTGCCAGCAGGCCGACTAGCCAAGAGACCCAGTACTTC.

This rearrangement joins TRBV19 to TRBJ1-1; TRBD1 matches 9 bases. J lost 8 bases, V lost 2 bases, and 6 bases had no gene match. The germline V gene has CDR1 LNHDA and CDR2 SQIVND (reference sequence). CDR3 length: 14 amino acids. The CDR3 DNA reads TGTGCCAGTAGTATATGGGACAGGGAAACCGAAGCTTTCTTT. Protein: CASSIWDRETEAFF.

V and J are TRBV20-1 and TRBJ2-4; D is ambiguous. Germline CDR1 DFQATT, CDR2 SNEGSKA (reference sequence). CDR3 length: 14 residues. V lost 0 bases and J lost 0, with 6 bases in between. The CDR3 DNA is TGCAGTGCTAGAGATCACAGAGCCAAAAACATTCAGTACTTC. Its translation is CSARDHRAKNIQYF.

The sample holds many counts of this clonotype. The CDR3 DNA sequence: TGTGCCAGCAGTGAAGAAGCTTTCTTT. Its protein product is CASSEEAFF. The chain couples TRBV2 to TRBJ1-1; D ambiguous. The V end lost 1 base, the J end lost 9 bases, and 0 bases lay between the germline ends. This CDR3 comprises 9 residues. Germline V gene sequence: CDR1 SNHLY, CDR2 FYNNEI.

The gene calls are TRBV9 and TRBJ2-5; a weak D match, TRBD1 (6 bases). The CDR3 spans 15 residues. Looked up from germline, CDR1 is SGDLS and CDR2 is YYNGEE. V shed 4 bases and J shed 0 bases, with 13 bases lying between them. The CDR3 reads CASSTGQTHQETQYF. CDR3 coding DNA: TGTGCCAGCAGCACTGGACAGACCCACCAAGAGACCCAGTACTTC.

V is TRBV24-1 and J is TRBJ2-1; possibly TRBD1 for D (5 bases). The CDR3 covers 8 residues. Trimming removed 7 bases from V and 14 bases from J, with 5 bases in between. Germline CDR1 is KGHDR and CDR2 is SFDVKD. The CDR3 is CATRGEFF. In DNA, the CDR3 is TGTGCCACCAGAGGGGAGTTCTTC.

On this clonotype: Since a much larger clone is just one base distant, this may be a read error. The chain carries TRBV15 and TRBJ1-1; D uncertain. The CDR3 loop spans 11 amino acids. Germline CDR1 reads LNHNV; CDR2 reads YYDKDF (reference sequence). Trimming pared 5 bases from V and 4 bases from J, leaving 5 bases between. The CDR3: CATSWGTEAFF. The CDR3 nucleotides are TGTGCCACCAGCTGGGGCACTGAAGCTTTCTTT.

This clonotype was detected many times. The chain carries TRBV7-6 and TRBJ2-1; D uncertain. Trimming left V 1 base short and J 1 base short, with 11 bases between. The CDR3 contains 16 residues. Germline CDR1 SGHVS, CDR2 FNYEAQ. This chain's CDR3 is CASSLEAAGSYNEQFF. Written as DNA, the CDR3 is TGTGCCAGCAGCTTAGAGGCCGCTGGGTCCTACAATGAGCAGTTCTTC.

This clonotype was seen a handful of times. The chain carries TRBV15 and TRBJ2-2; D possibly corresponds to TRBD2 (5 bases). Trimming pared 0 bases from V and 6 bases from J, leaving 5 bases between. Germline CDR1 and CDR2: LNHNV and YYDKDF (reference sequence). CDR3 length: 13 amino acids. The CDR3 DNA sequence: TGTGCCACCAGCAGAGAGAGGGCCGGGGAGCTGTTTTTT. Protein: CATSRERAGELFF. Supplemented by reference TRBV15 and TRBJ2-2, the full variable domain reads DAMVIQNPRYQVTQFGKPVTLSCSQTLNHNVMYWYQQKSSQAPKLLFHYYDKDFNNEADTPDNFQSRRPNTSFCFLDIRSPGLGDTAMYLCATSRERAGELFFGEGSRLTVL.

This clonotype was seen many times. V is TRBV12-3 or TRBV12-4 and J is TRBJ2-1; D is ambiguous. V was pared by 6 bases and J by 4 bases, with 10 bases between. The CDR3 is 13 residues long. The CDR3 nucleotides read TGTGCCAGCAGCCGTCAGACTTACAATGAGCAGTTCTTC. As protein: CASSRQTYNEQFF.

This clonotype was recorded at least ten times. The CDR3 nucleotides are TGTGCCAGCAGGTTTCAGGGGTCGAACACTGAAGCTTTCTTT. Protein sequence: CASRFQGSNTEAFF. The chain couples TRBV6-1 to TRBJ1-1, with D perhaps TRBD1 (6 bases). Trimming pared 6 bases from V and 1 base from J, leaving 12 bases between. This CDR3 is 14 amino acids long. Per germline, CDR1 MNHNS and CDR2 SASEGT.

The gene calls are TRBV19 and TRBJ1-1; D gene uncertain. V lost 2 bases to trimming and J lost 0 bases, with 10 bases between them. The CDR3 has 15 amino acids. Germline assignment: CDR1 LNHDA and CDR2 SQIVND (reference sequence). The CDR3 loop reads CASSISGRMNTEAFF. The CDR3 DNA sequence: TGTGCCAGTAGTATATCGGGGAGAATGAACACTGAAGCTTTCTTT.